These 14 T cell receptor beta chains were all obtained from the same sample, sequenced in a study of tumour-infiltrating T cells in Burkitt lymphoma. Sequencing used immunoSEQ multiplex PCR; TCRdb keeps in-frame clones, though not all of them. The sample has 15,000 to 20,000 clones; almost 80% are singletons. Sequenced input: tumor tissue. The receptors shown here come from a human donor with diffuse large B-cell lymphoma.

Turning to this clone: Its ends do not fully match the called genes, so a read error is possible. The genes are TRBV7-7 and TRBJ2-5; D not certain. CDR3 length equals 16 residues. CDR1 is SSHAT, CDR2 FNYEAQ, per germline (reference sequence). DNA of the CDR3: TGTGCTAGCAGCTTAAACCCCGGCCTTTTTACAGAGACCCAGTACTTC. Encoded protein: CASSLNPGLFTETQYF.

The chain links TRBV20-1 to TRBJ1-1; D is unclear. The CDR3 covers 11 residues. CDR1 DFQATT and CDR2 SNEGSKA come from the germline V gene (reference sequence). V was shortened by 1 base and J by 7 bases, with 7 bases between the two germline ends. CDR3 in amino acids: CSARVAREAFF. DNA of the CDR3: TGCAGTGCTAGAGTCGCTCGTGAAGCTTTCTTT.

Notes on this clone: Without the conserved terminal phenylalanine or tryptophan, this CDR3 likely stems from a read error. The limits of the CDR3 on the DNA are not certain, so only TCRdb's listed CDR3 is given. The chain uses TRBV5-6 and TRBJ2-7. Germline loops: CDR1 SGHDT, CDR2 YYEEEE. The CDR3 is 9 residues long, counting both termini. CDR3 amino acids: CASSLDGPL.

A word on this clone: In the same sample, other DNA sequences code for this CDR3. The CDR3: CASSNVDSFTGELFF. CDR3 DNA sequence: TGTGCCAGCAGCAATGTGGACAGTTTCACTGGGGAGCTGTTTTTT. The chain is built from TRBV5-8 and TRBJ2-2; D may be TRBD1 (6 bases). The germline CDR1 and CDR2 sequences are SGHTS and YDEGEE. The CDR3 is 15 amino acids. V shed 4 bases and J shed 8 bases, with 18 bases lying between them.

This clone has only a few counts. DNA of the CDR3: TGTGCCAGCAGCTTGGGGGACAGGGGGATTCTAGATGAGCAGTTCTTC. This sequence encodes CASSLGDRGILDEQFF. The rearrangement joins TRBV5-8 to TRBJ2-1, with TRBD1 matching 11 bases. The germline V gene has CDR1 SGHTS and CDR2 YDEGEE. With 0 bases clipped from V and 8 bases from J, the junction kept 7 bases outside the gene matches. This CDR3 is built from 16 residues.

The chain links TRBV21-1 to TRBJ2-5; TRBD2 is taken as the D call from the table, unchecked against the DNA. TRBV21-1 is a documented pseudogene. The CDR3 is 15 residues long. CDR3 sequence reads: CASSTPERGKETQYF. CDR3 nucleotide sequence: TGTGCCAGCAGCACCCCAGAGCGGGGAAAAGAGACCCAGTACTTC.

V usage is TRBV27 and J usage is TRBJ1-2, with D tentatively TRBD1 (5 bases). Germline lookup yields CDR1 MNHEY and CDR2 SMNVEV (reference sequence). The CDR3 has 14 residues. Trimming took 6 bases from V and 1 from J, leaving 12 bases between them. The CDR3 nucleotides read TGTGCCAGCAGGCCCACAGGTTTTAACTATGGCTACACCTTC. Translated: CASRPTGFNYGYTF.

The chain carries TRBV4-1 and TRBJ1-5, with D tentatively TRBD1 (5 bases). V shed 1 base and J shed 6 bases, with 16 bases lying between them. The germline CDR1 and CDR2 sequences are MGHRA and YSYEKL. The CDR3 spans 16 residues. CDR3 DNA sequence: TGCGCCAGCAGCCAAGGCTGGGGGGGAAGGAGTCAGCCCCAGCATTTT. This codes for CASSQGWGGRSQPQHF.

This chain connects TRBV20-1 to TRBJ2-1; D unclear. V was trimmed by 3 bases and J by 6 bases, leaving 6 bases between them. The CDR3 consists of 11 residues. Germline V gene sequence: CDR1 DFQATT, CDR2 SNEGSKA (reference sequence). The CDR3 sequence: CSASYVNEQFF. The CDR3 DNA reads as TGCAGTGCTAGTTATGTCAATGAGCAGTTCTTC.

The CDR3 here is CASSSSLNEQFF. The CDR3 DNA follows: TGTGCCAGCAGCTCGTCCCTCAATGAGCAGTTCTTC. The chain links TRBV9 to TRBJ2-1, with unresolved D. Germline lookup yields CDR1 SGDLS and CDR2 YYNGEE. This CDR3 is 12 amino acids long. Trimming removed 4 bases from V and 6 bases from J, with 8 bases in between.

J is TRBJ1-2 and V is TRBV10-3; 7 nucleotides align to TRBD1. This CDR3 comprises 11 residues. The V and J ends lost 9 bases and 6 bases, in that order; junction bases with no gene match: 4. Germline loops: CDR1 ENHRY, CDR2 SYGVKD. The CDR3, as DNA: TGTGCCATAGGACAGGATGATGGCTACACCTTC. This sequence encodes CAIGQDDGYTF.

The CDR3 nucleotides are TGTGCCAGCAGCCCGGGGGCGGAGCCCTACGAGCAGTACTTC. The encoded protein is CASSPGAEPYEQYF. V is TRBV7-8 and J is TRBJ2-7, with D tentatively TRBD1 or TRBD2 (6 bases each). The V end lost 5 bases, the J end lost 2 bases, and 13 bases lay between the germline ends. The CDR3 consists of 14 residues. Per germline, CDR1 SGHVS and CDR2 FQNEAQ.

The chain employs TRBV15 and TRBJ2-5, with 11 bases identical to TRBD1. CDR1 and CDR2 (germline): LNHNV, YYDKDF (reference sequence). V was clipped by 1 base and J by 5 bases; unmatched bases: 3. The CDR3 runs 15 residues. CDR3 sequence reads: CATSRGTGGGETQYF. The CDR3 DNA reads as TGTGCCACCAGCAGAGGGACAGGGGGCGGTGAGACCCAGTACTTC.

The gene calls are TRBV7-9 and TRBJ2-7; 7 bases line up with TRBD2. Germline CDR1 SEHNR, CDR2 FQNEAQ (reference sequence). This CDR3 has 13 amino acids. Trimming cost V 3 bases and J 4 bases; bases outside gene matches: 3. The CDR3 DNA reads TGTGCCAGCAGCTTGGGACTACTTTACGAGCAGTACTTC. It specifies CASSLGLLYEQYF.